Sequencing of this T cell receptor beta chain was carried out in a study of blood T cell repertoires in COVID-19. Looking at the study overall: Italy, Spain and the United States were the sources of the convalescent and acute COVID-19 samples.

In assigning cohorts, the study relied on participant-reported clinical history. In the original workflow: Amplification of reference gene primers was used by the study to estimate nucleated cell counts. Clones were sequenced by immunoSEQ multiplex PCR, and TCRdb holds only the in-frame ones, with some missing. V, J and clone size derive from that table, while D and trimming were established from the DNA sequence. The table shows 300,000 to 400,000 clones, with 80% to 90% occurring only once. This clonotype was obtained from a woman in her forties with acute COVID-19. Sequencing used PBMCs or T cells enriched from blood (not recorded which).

In DNA, the CDR3 is TGTGCCAGTAGTATAGATCTACGGGGGGATAGCAATCAGCCCCAGCATTTT. Translation: CASSIDLRGDSNQPQHF. This chain links TRBV19 with TRBJ1-5, with a tentative D call TRBD1 (5 bases). Between the trimmed V and J ends, which lost 0 bases and 0 bases, there was a span of 12 bases. Germline lookup yields CDR1 LNHDA and CDR2 SQIVND (reference sequence). This CDR3 region has 17 residues.